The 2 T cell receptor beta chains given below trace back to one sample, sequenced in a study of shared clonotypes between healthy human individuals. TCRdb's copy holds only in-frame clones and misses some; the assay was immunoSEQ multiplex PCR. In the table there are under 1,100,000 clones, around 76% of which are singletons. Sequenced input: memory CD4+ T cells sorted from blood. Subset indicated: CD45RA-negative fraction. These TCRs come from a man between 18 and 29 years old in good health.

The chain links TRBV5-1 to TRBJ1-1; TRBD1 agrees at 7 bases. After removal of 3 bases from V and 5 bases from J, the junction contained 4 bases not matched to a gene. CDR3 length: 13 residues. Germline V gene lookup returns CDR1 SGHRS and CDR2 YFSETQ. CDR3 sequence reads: CASSSQGETEAFF. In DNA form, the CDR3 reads TGCGCCAGCAGCTCCCAGGGGGAAACTGAAGCTTTCTTT.

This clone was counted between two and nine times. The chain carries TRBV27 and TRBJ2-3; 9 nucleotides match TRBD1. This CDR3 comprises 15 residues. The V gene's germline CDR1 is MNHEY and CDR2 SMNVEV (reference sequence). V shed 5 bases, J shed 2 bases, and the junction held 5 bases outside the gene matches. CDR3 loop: CASSQGQGDTDTQYF. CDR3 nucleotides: TGTGCCAGCAGTCAGGGACAGGGTGACACAGATACGCAGTATTTT.